This TCR beta chain was sequenced in a study of blood T cell repertoires in COVID-19. Using immunoSEQ multiplex PCR, the repertoire was profiled, and TCRdb retains in-frame clones only, with some absent. This sample has about 240,000 clones; approximately 83% occur once, and the top ten carry about 3.5%. Trimming took 4 bases from V and 0 from J; bases not matched to a gene: 9. The germline V gene encodes CDR1 SGHRS and CDR2 YFSETQ. CDR3 length: 18 residues. This sequence joins TRBV5-1 and TRBJ2-7; 14 bases line up with TRBD2. The clonotype comes from a woman aged 40 to 50 with acute COVID-19. The sequenced sample was PBMCs or T cells enriched from blood (not recorded which). Here the CDR3 DNA reads TGCGCCAGCAGCGCCGGGACTAGCGGGAGAGCCATCTCCTACGAGCAGTACTTC. This translates into CASSAGTSGRAISYEQYF.